This TCR beta chain was captured by sequencing in a study of blood T cell repertoires in COVID-19. Study information: The United States, Italy and Spain were the sources of the acute and convalescent COVID-19 samples. Sources were T cells, B-cell-depleted T cells, or PBMCs; the material itself was cDNA or gDNA.

Original data processing: Nucleated cell number was recorded as an estimate derived from reference gene primer amplification. The table came from immunoSEQ multiplex PCR; TCRdb's copy has only in-frame clones and leaves some out. V and J calls and clone size come straight from that table; D and trimming were deduced from the DNA. The table shows 40,000 to 55,000 clones, with around 84% occurring only once. The origin of this receptor is a man between 45 and 60 years old with active COVID-19. Sequencing used peripheral blood.

The CDR3 region is CASSHYKGQTTNEKLFF. The CDR3 DNA reads as TGTGCCAGCAGCCATTATAAGGGACAGACAACTAATGAAAAACTGTTTTTT. This chain joins TRBV7-9 and TRBJ1-4; 7 bases agree with TRBD1. The J segment lost 0 bases and the V segment lost 5 bases, leaving 9 bases of the junction unmatched. From germline, CDR1 is SEHNR and CDR2 FQNEAQ (reference sequence). The CDR3 is made up of 17 amino acids.